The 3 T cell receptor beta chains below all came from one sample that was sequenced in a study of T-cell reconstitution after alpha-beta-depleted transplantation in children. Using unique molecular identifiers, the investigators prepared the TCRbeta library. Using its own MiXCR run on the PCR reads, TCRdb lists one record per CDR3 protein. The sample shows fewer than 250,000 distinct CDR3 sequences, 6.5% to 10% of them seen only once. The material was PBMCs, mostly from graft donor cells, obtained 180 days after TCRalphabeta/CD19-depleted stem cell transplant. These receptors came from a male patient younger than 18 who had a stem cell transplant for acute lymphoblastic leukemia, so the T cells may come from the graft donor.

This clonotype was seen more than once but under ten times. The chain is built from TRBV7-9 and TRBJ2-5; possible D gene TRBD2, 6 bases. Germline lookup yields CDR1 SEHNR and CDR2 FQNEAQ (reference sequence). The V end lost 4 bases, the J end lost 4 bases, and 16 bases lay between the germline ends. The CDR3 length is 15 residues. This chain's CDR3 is CASSSGVSPSETQYF. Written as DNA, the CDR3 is TGTGCCAGCAGCTCGGGGGTTTCCCCCTCAGAGACCCAGTACTTC.

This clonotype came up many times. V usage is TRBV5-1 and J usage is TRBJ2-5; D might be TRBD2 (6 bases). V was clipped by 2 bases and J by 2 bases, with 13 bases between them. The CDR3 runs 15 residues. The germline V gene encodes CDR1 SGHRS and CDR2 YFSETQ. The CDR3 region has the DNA TGCGCCAGCAGCTTAGGGACTTCAATTCAAGAGACCCAGTACTTC. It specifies CASSLGTSIQETQYF.

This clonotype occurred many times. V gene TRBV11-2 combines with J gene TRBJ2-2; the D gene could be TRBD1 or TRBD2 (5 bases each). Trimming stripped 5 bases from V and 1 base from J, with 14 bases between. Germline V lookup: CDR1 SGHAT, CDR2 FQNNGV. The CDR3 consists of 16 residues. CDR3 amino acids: CASSERDGWNTGELFF. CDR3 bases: TGTGCCAGCAGCGAACGGGACGGCTGGAACACCGGGGAGCTGTTTTTT.